A selection of T cell receptor beta chains follows, all from one sample in a study of cytomegalovirus exposure and HLA in healthy donors. Some clones are missing from TCRdb's copy, which holds only in-frame ones; the method was immunoSEQ multiplex PCR. The sample has roughly 100,000 clones, around 73% seen once. The source material was PBMCs. All receptors derive from a man aged 25-40 years in good health and CMV-seronegative. Each CDR3 is given with its conserved first and last residue. A D gene is named only where the DNA matches it firmly. Size values are once, few and many counts, or a class for expanded clones, and some rows have none.

CDR3nt: TGTGCCAGCAGCCAACCCGTAGGGGTGGAAAGGGGCACTGAAGCTTTCTTT; CDR3aa: CASSQPVGVERGTEAFF; abundance: .; j_gene: TRBJ1-1; v_gene: TRBV5-8; d_gene: .
CDR3nt: TGTGCCAGCTCACCCTCCGGCCGGGGAAACTCTGGGGCCAACGTCCTGACTTTC; CDR3aa: CASSPSGRGNSGANVLTF; abundance: .; j_gene: TRBJ2-6; v_gene: TRBV18; d_gene: .
CDR3nt: TGTGCCAGCAGTTACCACCGGGGAAGGGACACCGGGGAGCTGTTTTTT; CDR3aa: CASSYHRGRDTGELFF; abundance: .; j_gene: TRBJ2-2; v_gene: TRBV6-5; d_gene: .
CDR3nt: TGTGCCAGCAGCTCCATCAAAGGACTGATCTCTGGAAACACCATATATTTT; CDR3aa: CASSSIKGLISGNTIYF; abundance: .; j_gene: TRBJ1-3; v_gene: TRBV7-6; d_gene: .
CDR3nt: TGCAGCGTTGCTAGAAGGGGCAAAAACATTCAGTACTTC; CDR3aa: CSVARRGKNIQYF; abundance: .; j_gene: TRBJ2-4; v_gene: TRBV29-1; d_gene: .
CDR3nt: TGCGCCAGCAGCCACCTTCCGGGACAGGGAATCTACGAGCAGTACTTC; CDR3aa: CASSHLPGQGIYEQYF; abundance: .; j_gene: TRBJ2-7; v_gene: TRBV4-1; d_gene: TRBD1
CDR3nt: TGCGCCAGCAGCCCCCCCCGGGCGGGGGACACCGGGGAGCTGTTTTTT; CDR3aa: CASSPPRAGDTGELFF; abundance: .; j_gene: TRBJ2-2; v_gene: TRBV5-1; d_gene: TRBD2
CDR3nt: TGTGCCAGCAGTGCACAGGGGTGGATGAGCAATCAGCCCCAGCATTTT; CDR3aa: CASSAQGWMSNQPQHF; abundance: .; j_gene: TRBJ1-5; v_gene: TRBV2; d_gene: TRBD1
CDR3nt: TGCGCCAGCAGTGAGTCGGGCGCGTCCAGCCGGCTGTTTTTT; CDR3aa: CASSESGASSRLFF; abundance: .; j_gene: TRBJ1-4; v_gene: TRBV10-1; d_gene: .
CDR3nt: TGTGCCAGCAGCTTTCGTCTCCAGGGGGCAAATCAGCCCCAGCATTTT; CDR3aa: CASSFRLQGANQPQHF; abundance: .; j_gene: TRBJ1-5; v_gene: TRBV5-5; d_gene: TRBD1
CDR3nt: TGCAGCGTTGGCTCAGGGTCAGATACGCAGTATTTT; CDR3aa: CSVGSGSDTQYF; abundance: .; j_gene: TRBJ2-3; v_gene: TRBV29-1; d_gene: .
CDR3nt: TGCGCCAGCAGGGGCGTCCAGGATTCACCCCTCCACTTT; CDR3aa: CASRGVQDSPLHF; abundance: .; j_gene: TRBJ1-6; v_gene: TRBV5-1; d_gene: .
CDR3nt: TGCGCCAGCAGCCAGGAGACAGGGGGCGGTTTCTATGGCTACACCTTC; CDR3aa: CASSQETGGGFYGYTF; abundance: .; j_gene: TRBJ1-2; v_gene: TRBV4-3; d_gene: TRBD1
CDR3nt: TGCGCCAGCAGCTGGAGAGCGGGAGCAGATACGCAGTATTTT; CDR3aa: CASSWRAGADTQYF; abundance: .; j_gene: TRBJ2-3; v_gene: TRBV5-1; d_gene: TRBD2
CDR3nt: TGTGCCAGCAGCCCTCGGGGACTAGGGAGCGCCGAGCAGTACTTC; CDR3aa: CASSPRGLGSAEQYF; abundance: .; j_gene: TRBJ2-7; v_gene: TRBV11-2; d_gene: TRBD2
CDR3nt: TGTGCCAGCAGGTTCGACAGGTTTGTACAGCCCCAGCATTTT; CDR3aa: CASRFDRFVQPQHF; abundance: .; j_gene: TRBJ1-5; v_gene: TRBV6-1; d_gene: .
CDR3nt: TGTGCCAGCCGTTCGGGGGACTTAGGCGATGAGCAGTTCTTC; CDR3aa: CASRSGDLGDEQFF; abundance: .; j_gene: TRBJ2-1; v_gene: TRBV6-1; d_gene: .
CDR3nt: TGTGCCAGCAGCGTCAGACAGGGGGCCTCTGGCTACACCTTC; CDR3aa: CASSVRQGASGYTF; abundance: once; j_gene: TRBJ1-2; v_gene: TRBV11-2; d_gene: TRBD1